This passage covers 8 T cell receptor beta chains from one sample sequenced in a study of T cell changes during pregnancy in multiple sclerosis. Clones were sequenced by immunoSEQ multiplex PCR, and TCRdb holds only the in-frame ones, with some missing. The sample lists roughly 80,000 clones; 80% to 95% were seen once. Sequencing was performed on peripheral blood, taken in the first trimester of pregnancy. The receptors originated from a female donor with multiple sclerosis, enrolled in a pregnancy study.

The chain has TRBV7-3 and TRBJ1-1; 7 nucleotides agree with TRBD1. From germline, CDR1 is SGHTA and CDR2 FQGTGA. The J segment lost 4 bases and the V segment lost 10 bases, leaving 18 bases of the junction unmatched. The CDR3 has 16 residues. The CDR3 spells CATAKIGQAPFTEAFF. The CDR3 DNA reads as TGTGCCACAGCAAAGATTGGACAGGCCCCGTTCACTGAAGCTTTCTTT. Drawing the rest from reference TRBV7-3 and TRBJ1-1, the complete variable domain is GAGVSQTPSNKVTEKGKYVELRCDPISGHTALYWYRQSLGQGPEFLIYFQGTGAADDSGLPNDRFFAVRPEGSVSTLKIQRTERGDSAVYLCATAKIGQAPFTEAFFGQGTRLTVV.

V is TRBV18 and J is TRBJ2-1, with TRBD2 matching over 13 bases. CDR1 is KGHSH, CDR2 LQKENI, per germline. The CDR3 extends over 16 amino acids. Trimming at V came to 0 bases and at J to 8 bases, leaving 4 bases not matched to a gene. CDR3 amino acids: CASSPPRTSGSDEQFF. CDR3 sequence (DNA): TGTGCCAGCTCACCACCGCGGACTAGCGGGAGTGATGAGCAGTTCTTC.

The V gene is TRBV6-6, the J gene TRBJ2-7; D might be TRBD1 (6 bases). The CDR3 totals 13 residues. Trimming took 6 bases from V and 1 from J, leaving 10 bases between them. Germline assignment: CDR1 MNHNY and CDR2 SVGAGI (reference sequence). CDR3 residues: CASRRTGSYEQYF. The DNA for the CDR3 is TGTGCCAGCAGAAGAACAGGGTCCTACGAGCAGTACTTC.

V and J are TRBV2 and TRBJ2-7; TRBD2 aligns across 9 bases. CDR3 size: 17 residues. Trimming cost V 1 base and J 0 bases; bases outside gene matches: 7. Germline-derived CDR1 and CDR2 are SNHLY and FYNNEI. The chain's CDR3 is CASSEGRLAGHSYEQYF. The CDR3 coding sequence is TGTGCCAGCAGTGAAGGGCGGCTAGCGGGACACTCCTACGAGCAGTACTTC.

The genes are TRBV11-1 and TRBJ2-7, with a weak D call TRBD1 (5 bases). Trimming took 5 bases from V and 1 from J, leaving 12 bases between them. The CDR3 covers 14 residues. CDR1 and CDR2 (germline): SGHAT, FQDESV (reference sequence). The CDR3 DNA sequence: TGTGCCAGCAGCCCCCACCGACAGTCCTACGAGCAGTACTTC. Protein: CASSPHRQSYEQYF.

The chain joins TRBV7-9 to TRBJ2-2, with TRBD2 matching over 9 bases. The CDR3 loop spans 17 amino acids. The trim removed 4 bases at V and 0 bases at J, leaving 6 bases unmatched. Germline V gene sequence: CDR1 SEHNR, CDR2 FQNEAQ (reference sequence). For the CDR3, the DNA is TGTGCCAGCAGCTCCCGGACTAGCGCCGCGAACACCGGGGAGCTGTTTTTT. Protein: CASSSRTSAANTGELFF.

The CDR3 DNA sequence: TGCGCCAGCAGCCACCCCGGGACTTTCAATGAGCAGTTCTTC. Its translation: CASSHPGTFNEQFF. The chain carries TRBV4-1 and TRBJ2-1, with D possibly matching TRBD2 (6 bases). The germline V and J ends were trimmed by 3 bases and 6 bases, with 12 bases remaining between them. CDR1 and CDR2 from the germline V gene are MGHRA and YSYEKL. The CDR3 loop spans 14 amino acids.

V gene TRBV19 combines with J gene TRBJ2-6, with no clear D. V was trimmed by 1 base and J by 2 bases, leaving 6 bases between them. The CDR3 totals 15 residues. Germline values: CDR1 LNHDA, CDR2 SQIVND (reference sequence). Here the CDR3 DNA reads TGTGCCAGTAGTATAGTAGTAGCTGGGGCCAACGTCCTGACTTTC. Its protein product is CASSIVVAGANVLTF.